This T cell receptor (beta chain) is from a study of T cell repertoires in cytomegalovirus infection. Study at large: CMV infection plus the matching HLA type was flagged by public TCR beta signatures.

TCRdb used MiXCR to reprocess the reads, holding one entry per CDR3 protein. The table records some 180,000 distinct CDR3 sequences, about a sixth of them present only once. V was clipped by 7 bases and J by 7 bases; unmatched bases: 12. The germline V gene encodes CDR1 SGHVS and CDR2 FNYEAQ. The CDR3 is 16 amino acids. The chain has TRBV7-6 and TRBJ2-2, with 10 bases that match TRBD1. The source of this sequence is a human donor in good health (CMV status not recorded). Some clones in this sample may be carry-over from other donors' samples. The sample comprised CD8+ T cells from PBMCs. CDR3 bases: TGTGCCAGCACCCCTACCGGGACAGGGGAAATCGGGGAGCTGTTTTTT. Amino acid sequence: CASTPTGTGEIGELFF.